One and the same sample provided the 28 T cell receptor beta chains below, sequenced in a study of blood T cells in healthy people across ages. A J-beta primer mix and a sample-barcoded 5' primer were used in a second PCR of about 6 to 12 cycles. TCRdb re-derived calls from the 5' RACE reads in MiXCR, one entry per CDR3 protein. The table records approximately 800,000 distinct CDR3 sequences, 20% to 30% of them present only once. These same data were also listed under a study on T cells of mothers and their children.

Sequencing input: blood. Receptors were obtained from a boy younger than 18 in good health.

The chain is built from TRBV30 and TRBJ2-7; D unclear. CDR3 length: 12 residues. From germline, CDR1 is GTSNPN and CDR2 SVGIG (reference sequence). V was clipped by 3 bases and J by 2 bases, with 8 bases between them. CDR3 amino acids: CAWRGPTYEQYF. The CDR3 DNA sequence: TGTGCCTGGAGAGGACCCACCTACGAGCAGTACTTC.

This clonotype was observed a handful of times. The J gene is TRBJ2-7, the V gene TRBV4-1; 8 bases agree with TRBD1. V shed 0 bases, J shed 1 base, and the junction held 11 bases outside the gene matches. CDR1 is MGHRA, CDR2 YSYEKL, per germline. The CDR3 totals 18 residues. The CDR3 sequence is CASSQEIPSGTGSYEQYF. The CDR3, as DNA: TGCGCCAGCAGCCAAGAAATTCCCTCCGGGACAGGTTCCTACGAGCAGTACTTC.

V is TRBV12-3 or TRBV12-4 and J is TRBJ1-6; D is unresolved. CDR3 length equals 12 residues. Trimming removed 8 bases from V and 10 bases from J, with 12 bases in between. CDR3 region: CASAALGSPLHF. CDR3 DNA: TGTGCCAGCGCGGCCCTTGGATCACCCCTCCACTTT.

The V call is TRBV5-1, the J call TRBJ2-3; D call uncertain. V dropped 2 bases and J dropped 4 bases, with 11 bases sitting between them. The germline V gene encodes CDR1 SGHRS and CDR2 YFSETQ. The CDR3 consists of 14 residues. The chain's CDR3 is CASSFGQIPDTQYF. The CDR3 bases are TGCGCCAGCAGCTTCGGTCAGATACCAGATACGCAGTATTTT.

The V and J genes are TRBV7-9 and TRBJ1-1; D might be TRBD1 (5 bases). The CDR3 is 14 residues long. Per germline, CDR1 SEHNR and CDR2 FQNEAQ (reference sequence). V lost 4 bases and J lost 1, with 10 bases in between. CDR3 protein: CASSSHGGNTEAFF. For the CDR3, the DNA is TGTGCCAGCAGCTCACACGGGGGGAACACTGAAGCTTTCTTT.

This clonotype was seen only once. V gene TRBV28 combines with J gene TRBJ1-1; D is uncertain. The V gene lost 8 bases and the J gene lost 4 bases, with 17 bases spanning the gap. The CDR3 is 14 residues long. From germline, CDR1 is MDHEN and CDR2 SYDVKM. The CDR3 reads CASRPPSVGTEAFF. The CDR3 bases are TGTGCCAGCCGCCCCCCGTCGGTTGGCACTGAAGCTTTCTTT.

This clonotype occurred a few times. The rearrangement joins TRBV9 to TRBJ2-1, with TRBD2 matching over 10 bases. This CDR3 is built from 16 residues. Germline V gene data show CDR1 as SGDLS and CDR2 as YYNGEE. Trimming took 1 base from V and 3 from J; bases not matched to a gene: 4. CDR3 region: CASSVTSGEYYNEQFF. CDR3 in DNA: TGTGCCAGCAGCGTAACTAGCGGGGAATACTACAATGAGCAGTTCTTC.

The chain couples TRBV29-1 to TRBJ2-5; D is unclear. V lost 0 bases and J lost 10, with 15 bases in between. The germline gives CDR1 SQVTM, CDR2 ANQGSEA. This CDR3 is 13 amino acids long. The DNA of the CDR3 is TGCAGCGTTGAAGATCAAACGTTTTGGCTCCAGTACTTC. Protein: CSVEDQTFWLQYF. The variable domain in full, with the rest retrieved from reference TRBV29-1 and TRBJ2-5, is SAVISQKPSRDICQRGTSLTIQCQVDSQVTMMFWYRQQPGQSLTLIATANQGSEATYESGFVIDKFPISRPNLTFSTLTVSNMSPEDSSIYLCSVEDQTFWLQYFGPGTRLLVL.

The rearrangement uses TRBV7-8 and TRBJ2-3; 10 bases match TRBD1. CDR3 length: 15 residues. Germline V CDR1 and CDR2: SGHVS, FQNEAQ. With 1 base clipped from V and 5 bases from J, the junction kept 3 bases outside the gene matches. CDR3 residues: CASSLGTGGGDTQYF. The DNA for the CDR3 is TGTGCCAGCAGCTTAGGGACAGGGGGGGGAGATACGCAGTATTTT.

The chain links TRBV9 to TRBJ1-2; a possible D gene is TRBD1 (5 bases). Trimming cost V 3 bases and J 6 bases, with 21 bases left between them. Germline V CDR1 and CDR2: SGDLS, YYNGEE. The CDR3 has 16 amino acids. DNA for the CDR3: TGTGCCAGCAGCGGACCGTGGATAGGGGACGGACATGGCTACACCTTC. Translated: CASSGPWIGDGHGYTF.

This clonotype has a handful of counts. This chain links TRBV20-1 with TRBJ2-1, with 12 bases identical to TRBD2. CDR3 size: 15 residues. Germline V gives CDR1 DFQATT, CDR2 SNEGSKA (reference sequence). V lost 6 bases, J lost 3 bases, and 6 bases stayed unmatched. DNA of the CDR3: TGCAGTGCCGTCACGACTAGCGGGGGCTACAATGAGCAGTTCTTC. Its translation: CSAVTTSGGYNEQFF.

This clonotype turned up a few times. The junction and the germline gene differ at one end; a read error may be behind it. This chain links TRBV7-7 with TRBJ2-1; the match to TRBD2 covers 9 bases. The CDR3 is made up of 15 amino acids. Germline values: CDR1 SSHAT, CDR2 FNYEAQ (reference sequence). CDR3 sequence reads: CASSISGGPYNEQFF. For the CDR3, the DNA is TGTGCTAGCAGCATCAGCGGGGGGCCGTACAATGAGCAGTTCTTC. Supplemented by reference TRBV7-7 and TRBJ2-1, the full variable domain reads GAGVSQSPRYKVTKRGQDVTLRCDPISSHATLYWYQQALGQGPEFLTYFNYEAQPDKSGLPSDRFSAERPEGSISTLTIQRTEQRDSAMYRCASSISGGPYNEQFFGPGTRLTVL.

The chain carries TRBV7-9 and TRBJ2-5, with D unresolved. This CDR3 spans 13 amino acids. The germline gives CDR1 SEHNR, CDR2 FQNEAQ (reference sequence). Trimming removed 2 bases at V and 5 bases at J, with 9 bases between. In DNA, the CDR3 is TGTGCCAGCAGCTTACAAGGCTTCGAGACCCAGTACTTC. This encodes CASSLQGFETQYF.

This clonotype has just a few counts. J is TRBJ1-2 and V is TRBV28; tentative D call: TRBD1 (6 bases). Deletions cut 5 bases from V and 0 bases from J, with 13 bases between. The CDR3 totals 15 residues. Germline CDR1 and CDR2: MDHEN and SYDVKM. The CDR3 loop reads CASSPGQQTNYGYTF. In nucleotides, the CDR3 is TGTGCCAGCAGTCCAGGACAGCAAACTAACTATGGCTACACCTTC.

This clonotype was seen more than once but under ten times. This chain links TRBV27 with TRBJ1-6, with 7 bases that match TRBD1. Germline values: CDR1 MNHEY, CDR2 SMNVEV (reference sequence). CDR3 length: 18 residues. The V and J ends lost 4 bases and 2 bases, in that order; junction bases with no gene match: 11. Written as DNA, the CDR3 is TGTGCCAGCAGTTCCTCAAAGGGGGCAGTAACCTATAATTCACCCCTCCACTTT. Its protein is CASSSSKGAVTYNSPLHF.

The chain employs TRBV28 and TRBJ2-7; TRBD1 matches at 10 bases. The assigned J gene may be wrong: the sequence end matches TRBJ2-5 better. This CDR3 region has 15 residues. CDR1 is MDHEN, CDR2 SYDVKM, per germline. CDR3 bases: TGTGCCAGCAGTTTAAGGGGACAGGGGCGTCGGACCCAGTACTTC. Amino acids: CASSLRGQGRRTQYF.

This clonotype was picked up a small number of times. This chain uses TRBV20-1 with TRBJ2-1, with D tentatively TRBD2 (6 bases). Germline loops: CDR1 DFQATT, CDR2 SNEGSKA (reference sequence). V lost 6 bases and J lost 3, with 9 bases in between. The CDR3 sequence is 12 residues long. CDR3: CSARTNYNEQFF. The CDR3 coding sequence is TGCAGTGCGAGGACTAACTACAATGAGCAGTTCTTC.

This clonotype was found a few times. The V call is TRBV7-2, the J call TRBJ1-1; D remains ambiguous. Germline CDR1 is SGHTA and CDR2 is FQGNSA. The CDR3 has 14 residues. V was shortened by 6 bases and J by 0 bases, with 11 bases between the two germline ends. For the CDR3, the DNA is TGTGCCAGCAGATCACGGACGTTGAACACTGAAGCTTTCTTT. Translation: CASRSRTLNTEAFF.

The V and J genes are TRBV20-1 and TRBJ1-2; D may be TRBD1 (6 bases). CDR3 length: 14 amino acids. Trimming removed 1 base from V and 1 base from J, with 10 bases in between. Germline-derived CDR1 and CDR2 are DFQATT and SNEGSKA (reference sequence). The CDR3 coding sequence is TGCAGTGCTAGAGGGACAGAGAATAACTATGGCTACACCTTC. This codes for CSARGTENNYGYTF.

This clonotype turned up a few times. The CDR3 DNA reads as TGTGCCAGCAGCGCGGACAGGGGACAGGTCAATGAGCAGTTCTTC. It yields the protein CASSADRGQVNEQFF. The J gene is TRBJ2-5, the V gene TRBV2; 9 bases align to TRBD1. The J call may not be correct, given that the DNA end is closer to TRBJ2-1. The CDR3 runs to 15 residues. Germline CDR1 SNHLY, CDR2 FYNNEI.

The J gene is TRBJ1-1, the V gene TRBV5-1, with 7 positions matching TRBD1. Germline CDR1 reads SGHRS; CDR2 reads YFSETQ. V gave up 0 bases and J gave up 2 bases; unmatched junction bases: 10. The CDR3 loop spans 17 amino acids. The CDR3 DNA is TGCGCCAGCAGCTTGGGGGTCTTAGACAGGGACAACACTGAAGCTTTCTTT. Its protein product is CASSLGVLDRDNTEAFF.

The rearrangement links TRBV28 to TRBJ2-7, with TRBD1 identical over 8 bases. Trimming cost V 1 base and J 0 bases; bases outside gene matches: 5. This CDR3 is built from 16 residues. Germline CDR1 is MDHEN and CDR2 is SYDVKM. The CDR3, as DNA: TGTGCCAGCAGTTTATTAGGGGACAGGAGCTCCTACGAGCAGTACTTC. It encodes CASSLLGDRSSYEQYF.

CDR3 loop: CASSRIGREPETQYF. CDR3 DNA sequence: TGTGCCAGCAGCCGGATCGGACGGGAGCCGGAGACCCAGTACTTC. V usage is TRBV7-9 and J usage is TRBJ2-5; tentatively, D is TRBD2 (6 bases). The CDR3 runs 15 residues. CDR1 is SEHNR and CDR2 is FQNEAQ in the germline V gene (reference sequence). V lost 5 bases and J 5 bases, leaving 18 bases between the germline ends.

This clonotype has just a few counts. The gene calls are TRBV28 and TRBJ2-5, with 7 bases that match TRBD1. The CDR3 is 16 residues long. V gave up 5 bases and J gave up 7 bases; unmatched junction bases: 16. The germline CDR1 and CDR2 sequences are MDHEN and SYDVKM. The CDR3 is CASSNPRGSPRATQYF. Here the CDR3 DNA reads TGTGCCAGCAGTAACCCCAGGGGGTCCCCAAGAGCGACCCAGTACTTC.

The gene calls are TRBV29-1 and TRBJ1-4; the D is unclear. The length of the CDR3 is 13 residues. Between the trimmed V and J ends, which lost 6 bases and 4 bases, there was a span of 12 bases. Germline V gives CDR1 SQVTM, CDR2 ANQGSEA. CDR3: CSVEAGYNEKLFF. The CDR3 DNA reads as TGCAGCGTCGAGGCGGGTTATAATGAAAAACTGTTTTTT.

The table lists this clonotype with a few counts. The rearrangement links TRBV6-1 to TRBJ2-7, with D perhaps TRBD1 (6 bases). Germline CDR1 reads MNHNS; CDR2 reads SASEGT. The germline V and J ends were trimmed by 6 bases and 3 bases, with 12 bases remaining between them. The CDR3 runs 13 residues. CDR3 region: CASSADRGYEQYF. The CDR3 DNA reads TGTGCCAGCAGCGCGGACAGAGGCTACGAGCAGTACTTC.

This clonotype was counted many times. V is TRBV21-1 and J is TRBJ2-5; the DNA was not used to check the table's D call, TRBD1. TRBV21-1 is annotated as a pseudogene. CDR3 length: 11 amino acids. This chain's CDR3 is CASSKATVAHF. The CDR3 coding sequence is TGTGCCAGCAGCAAAGCGACGGTGGCGCACTTC.

As DNA, the CDR3 is TGTGCCAGCAGCCAACGAATAGGGGGCCGGGGGACCCAGTACTTC. The encoded protein is CASSQRIGGRGTQYF. The chain has TRBV14 and TRBJ2-5, with 7 nucleotides matching TRBD1. The length of the CDR3 is 15 residues. Losses at the gene ends were 2 bases for V and 7 bases for J; bases not matched to a gene: 10. Germline V lookup: CDR1 SGHDN, CDR2 FVKESK.